The 8 T cell receptor beta chains listed next were all sequenced from one sample in a study of cytomegalovirus exposure and HLA in healthy donors. The PCR was carried out with 60 Vbeta primers and 13 Jbeta primers. Clones were sequenced by immunoSEQ multiplex PCR, and TCRdb holds only the in-frame ones, with some missing. The sample lists almost 95,000 clones, about three fifths occurring once. Sequencing was performed on PBMCs. Source of these receptors: a man aged 30 to 39 in good health and CMV-seronegative.

For this clone: The sample holds other DNA sequences that translate to the same CDR3. The chain carries TRBV7-3 and TRBJ1-3; D call uncertain. CDR3 length equals 15 residues. Germline V lookup: CDR1 SGHTA, CDR2 FQGTGA. The V and J ends lost 0 bases and 0 bases respectively, with 6 bases between them. The CDR3 region is CASSLTPGSGNTIYF. CDR3 DNA sequence: TGTGCCAGCAGCTTAACGCCCGGCTCTGGAAACACCATATATTTT.

The chain joins TRBV4-1 to TRBJ1-5, with a possible D match to TRBD1 (6 bases). Trimming pared 7 bases from V and 9 bases from J, leaving 22 bases between. Germline V gives CDR1 MGHRA, CDR2 YSYEKL. The CDR3 totals 15 residues. The CDR3 coding sequence is TGCGCCAGCAACCCGCGCTATATTACAGGGTCGCCCCAGCATTTT. Protein: CASNPRYITGSPQHF.

This clone has just a few counts. CDR3 sequence reads: CAILGNTEAFF. DNA of the CDR3: TGTGCCATCCTAGGGAACACTGAAGCTTTCTTT. The rearrangement links TRBV28 to TRBJ1-1, with D uncertain. Germline assignment: CDR1 MDHEN and CDR2 SYDVKM. The CDR3 runs 11 residues. Deletions cut 10 bases from V and 1 base from J, with 7 bases between. Filled out from reference TRBV28 and TRBJ1-1, the complete variable domain reads DVKVTQSSRYLVKRTGEKVFLECVQDMDHENMFWYRQDPGLGLRLIYFSYDVKMKEKGDIPEGYSVSREKKERFSLILESASTNQTSMYLCAILGNTEAFFGQGTRLTVV.

The V gene is TRBV5-1, the J gene TRBJ2-3, with 11 bases matching TRBD2. V trimming: 8 bases; J trimming: 2 bases; junction bases outside the gene matches: 4. CDR3 size: 14 residues. In germline, CDR1 is SGHRS, CDR2 YFSETQ. CDR3 sequence reads: CASSGGAPTDTQYF. The DNA for the CDR3 is TGCGCCAGTAGCGGGGGGGCCCCCACAGATACGCAGTATTTT. The full variable domain, with the rest looked up from reference TRBV5-1 and TRBJ2-3, is KAGVTQTPRYLIKTRGQQVTLSCSPISGHRSVSWYQQTPGQGLQFLFEYFSETQRNKGNFPGRFSGRQFSNSRSEMNVSTLELGDSALYLCASSGGAPTDTQYFGPGTRLTVL.

The CDR3 DNA sequence: TGTGCCACGGGGGACAGCTATAATTCACCCCTCCACTTT. It translates to CATGDSYNSPLHF. This chain links TRBV6-5 with TRBJ1-6, with TRBD1 identical over 7 bases. There are 13 residues in the CDR3. Losses at the gene ends were 10 bases for V and 3 bases for J; bases not matched to a gene: 3. Germline V gene data show CDR1 as MNHEY and CDR2 as SVGAGI.

This clone was counted between two and nine times. The chain links TRBV10-3 to TRBJ2-3; TRBD1 might be the D (5 bases). V lost 3 bases, J lost 0 bases, and 10 bases lay in between. The CDR3 consists of 15 residues. Germline CDR1 reads ENHRY; CDR2 reads SYGVKD. In DNA, the CDR3 is TGTGCCATCAGTGATAAGGGGAAGAGCACAGATACGCAGTATTTT. Its protein is CAISDKGKSTDTQYF.

This chain uses TRBV4-2 with TRBJ2-7; 11 nucleotides align to TRBD2. There are 15 residues in the CDR3. The germline CDR1 and CDR2 sequences are LGHNA and YNFKEQ. J was trimmed by 1 base and V by 4 bases; bases with no gene match: 3. The CDR3 DNA is TGTGCCAGCAGCCTGGGGACTAGCGGTTCCTACGAGCAGTACTTC. As protein: CASSLGTSGSYEQYF.

The chain uses TRBV11-2 and TRBJ1-2, with D perhaps TRBD1 (5 bases). V was cut by 4 bases and J by 4 bases, with 28 bases left in between. In germline, CDR1 is SGHAT, CDR2 FQNNGV. This CDR3 comprises 19 residues. This CDR3 reads CASSSIFQYDSLAPYGYTF. DNA of the CDR3: TGTGCCAGCAGCTCCATTTTCCAGTACGACAGCCTGGCCCCCTATGGCTACACCTTC.